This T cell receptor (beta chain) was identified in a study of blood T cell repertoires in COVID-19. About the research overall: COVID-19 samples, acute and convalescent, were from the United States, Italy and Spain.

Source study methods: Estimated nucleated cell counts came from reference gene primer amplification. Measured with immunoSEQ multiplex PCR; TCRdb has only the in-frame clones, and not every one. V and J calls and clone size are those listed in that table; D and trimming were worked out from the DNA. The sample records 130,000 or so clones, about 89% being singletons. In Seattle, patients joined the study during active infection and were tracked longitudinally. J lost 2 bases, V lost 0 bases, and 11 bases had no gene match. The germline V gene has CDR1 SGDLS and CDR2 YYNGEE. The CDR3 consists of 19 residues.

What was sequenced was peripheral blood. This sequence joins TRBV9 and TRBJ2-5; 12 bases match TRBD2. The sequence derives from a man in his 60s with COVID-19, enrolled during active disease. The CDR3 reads CASSVVTSGGITLQETQYF. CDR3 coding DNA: TGTGCCAGCAGCGTAGTCACTAGCGGGGGGATCACCTTACAAGAGACCCAGTACTTC.